One and the same sample provided the 4 T cell receptor beta chains below, sequenced in a study of T cell repertoires in cytomegalovirus infection. TCRdb ran MiXCR on the reads and lists one entry per CDR3 protein. The sample lists about 97,000 distinct CDR3 sequences, 16% occurring once. What was sequenced was PBMCs. The receptor source for this set is a human donor in good health (CMV status not recorded). Some clones in this sample may be carry-over from other donors' samples.

This clonotype turned up a few times. The genes are TRBV6-6 and TRBJ2-5, with no clear D. CDR3 length: 12 amino acids. The germline V gene has CDR1 MNHNY and CDR2 SVGAGI (reference sequence). The V end was cut by 9 bases, the J end by 5 bases, with 13 bases between. In nucleotides, the CDR3 is TGTGCCAGTTCTGAGTCTACGGAGACCCAGTACTTC. The encoded protein is CASSESTETQYF.

This sequence joins TRBV19 and TRBJ2-7; the match to TRBD1 covers 10 bases. V was pared by 3 bases and J by 2 bases, with 10 bases of the junction left unmatched. CDR1 is LNHDA, CDR2 SQIVND, per germline (reference sequence). This CDR3 comprises 17 residues. CDR3 in amino acids: CASSIRVPGQGTYEQYF. The CDR3 DNA sequence: TGTGCCAGTAGTATCCGAGTCCCGGGACAGGGGACCTACGAGCAGTACTTC.

This clonotype was counted many times. V and J are TRBV28 and TRBJ1-1, with 7 nucleotides matching TRBD1. V lost 6 bases to trimming and J lost 4 bases; unmatched junction nucleotides: 8. This CDR3 region has 14 residues. Germline V gene sequence: CDR1 MDHEN, CDR2 SYDVKM. The CDR3 loop is CASSLQGYGTEAFF. Here the CDR3 DNA reads TGTGCCAGCAGCCTACAGGGGTACGGCACTGAAGCTTTCTTT.

This clonotype was counted many times. The genes are TRBV6-4 and TRBJ2-1; TRBD2 is a possible D gene (5 bases). This CDR3 region has 15 residues. V was trimmed by 3 bases and J by 2 bases, leaving 11 bases between them. The germline V gene has CDR1 MRHNA and CDR2 SNTAGT. The chain's CDR3 is CASSEELGAYNEQFF. In DNA form, the CDR3 reads TGTGCCAGCAGTGAAGAACTAGGAGCCTACAATGAGCAGTTCTTC.